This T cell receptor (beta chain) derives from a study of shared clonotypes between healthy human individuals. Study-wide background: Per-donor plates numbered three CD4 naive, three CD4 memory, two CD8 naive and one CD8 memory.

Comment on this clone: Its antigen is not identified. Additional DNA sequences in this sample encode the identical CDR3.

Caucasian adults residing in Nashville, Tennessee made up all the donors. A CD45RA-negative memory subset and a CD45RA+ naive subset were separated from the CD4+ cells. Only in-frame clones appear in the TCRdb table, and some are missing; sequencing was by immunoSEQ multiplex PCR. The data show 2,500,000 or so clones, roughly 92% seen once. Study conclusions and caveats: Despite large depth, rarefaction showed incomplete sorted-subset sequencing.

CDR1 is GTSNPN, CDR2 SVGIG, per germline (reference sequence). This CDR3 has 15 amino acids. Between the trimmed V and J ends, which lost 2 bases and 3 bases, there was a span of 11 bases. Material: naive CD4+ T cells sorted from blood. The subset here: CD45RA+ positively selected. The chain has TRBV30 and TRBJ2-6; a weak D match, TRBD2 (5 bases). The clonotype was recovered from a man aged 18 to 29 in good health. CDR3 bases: TGTGCCTGGAGTCCCGGAGGTCTTGGGGCCAACGTCCTGACTTTC. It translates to CAWSPGGLGANVLTF. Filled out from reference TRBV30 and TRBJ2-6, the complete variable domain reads SQTIHQWPATLVQPVGSPLSLECTVEGTSNPNLYWYRQAAGRGLQLLFYSVGIGQISSEVPQNLSASRPQDRQFILSSKKLLLSDSGFYLCAWSPGGLGANVLTFGAGSRLTVL.